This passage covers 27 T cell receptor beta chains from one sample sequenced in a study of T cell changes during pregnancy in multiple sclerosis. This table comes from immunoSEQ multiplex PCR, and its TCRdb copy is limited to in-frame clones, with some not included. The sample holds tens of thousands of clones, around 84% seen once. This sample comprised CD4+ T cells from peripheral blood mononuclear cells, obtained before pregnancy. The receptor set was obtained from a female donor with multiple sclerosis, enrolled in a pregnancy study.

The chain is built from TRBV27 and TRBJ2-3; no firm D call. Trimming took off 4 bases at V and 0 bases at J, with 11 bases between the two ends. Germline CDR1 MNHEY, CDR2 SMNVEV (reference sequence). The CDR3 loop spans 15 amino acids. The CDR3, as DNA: TGTGCCAGCAGTTCACAGTTCTCTAGCACAGATACGCAGTATTTT. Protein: CASSSQFSSTDTQYF.

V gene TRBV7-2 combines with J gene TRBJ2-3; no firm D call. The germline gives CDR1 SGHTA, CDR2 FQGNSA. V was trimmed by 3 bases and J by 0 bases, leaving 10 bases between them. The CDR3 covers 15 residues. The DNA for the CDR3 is TGTGCCAGCAGCTTCCAAGCACTGAGCACAGATACGCAGTATTTT. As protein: CASSFQALSTDTQYF.

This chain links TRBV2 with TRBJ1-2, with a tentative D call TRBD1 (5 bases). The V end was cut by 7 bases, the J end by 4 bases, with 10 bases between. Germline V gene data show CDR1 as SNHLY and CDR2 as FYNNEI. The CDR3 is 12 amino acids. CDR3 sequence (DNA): TGTGCCAGCACACGGACACCCTATGGCTACACCTTC. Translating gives CASTRTPYGYTF.

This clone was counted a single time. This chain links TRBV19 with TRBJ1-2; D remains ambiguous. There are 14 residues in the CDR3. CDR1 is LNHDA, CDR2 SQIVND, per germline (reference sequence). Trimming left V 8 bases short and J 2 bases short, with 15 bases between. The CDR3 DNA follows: TGTGCCAGTGAAATTATGACGGGGAACTATGGCTACACCTTC. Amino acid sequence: CASEIMTGNYGYTF.

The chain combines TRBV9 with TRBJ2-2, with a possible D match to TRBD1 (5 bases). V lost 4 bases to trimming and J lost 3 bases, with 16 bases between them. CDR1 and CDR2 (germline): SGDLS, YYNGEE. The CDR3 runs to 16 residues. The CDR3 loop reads CASSLRVSLDTGELFF. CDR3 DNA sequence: TGTGCCAGCAGCCTCAGGGTGAGTCTGGACACCGGGGAGCTGTTTTTT.

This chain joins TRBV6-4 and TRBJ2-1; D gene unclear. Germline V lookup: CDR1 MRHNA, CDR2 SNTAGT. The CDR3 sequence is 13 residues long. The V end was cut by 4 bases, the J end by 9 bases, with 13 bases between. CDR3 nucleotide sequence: TGTGCCAGCAGTGGTCTCCGGTCGGGTGAGCAGTTCTTC. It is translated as CASSGLRSGEQFF.

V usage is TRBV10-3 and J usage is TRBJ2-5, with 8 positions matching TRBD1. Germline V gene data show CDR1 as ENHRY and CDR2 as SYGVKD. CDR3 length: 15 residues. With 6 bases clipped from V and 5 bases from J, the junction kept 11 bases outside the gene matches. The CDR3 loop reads CAIRQSTGDWETQYF. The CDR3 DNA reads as TGTGCCATCAGACAATCGACAGGGGATTGGGAGACCCAGTACTTC.

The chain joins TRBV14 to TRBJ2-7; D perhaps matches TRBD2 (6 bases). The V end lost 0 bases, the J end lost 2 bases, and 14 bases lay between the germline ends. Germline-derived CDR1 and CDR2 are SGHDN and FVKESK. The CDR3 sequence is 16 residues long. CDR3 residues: CASSQETLRGTYEQYF. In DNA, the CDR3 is TGTGCCAGCAGCCAAGAAACTCTCCGGGGGACCTACGAGCAGTACTTC.

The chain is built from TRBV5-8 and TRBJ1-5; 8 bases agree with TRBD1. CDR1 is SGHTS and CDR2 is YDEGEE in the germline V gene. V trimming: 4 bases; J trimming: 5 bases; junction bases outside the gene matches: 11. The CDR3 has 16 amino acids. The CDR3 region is CASSRGVGTGDQPQHF. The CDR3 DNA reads TGTGCCAGCAGCCGGGGAGTCGGGACAGGTGATCAGCCCCAGCATTTT.

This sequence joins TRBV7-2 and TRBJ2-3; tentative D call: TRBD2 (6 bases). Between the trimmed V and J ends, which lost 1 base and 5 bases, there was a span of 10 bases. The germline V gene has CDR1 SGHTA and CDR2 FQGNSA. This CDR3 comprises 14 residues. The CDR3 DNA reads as TGTGCCAGCAGCTTAGTGGGGGGAGGAGATACGCAGTATTTT. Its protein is CASSLVGGGDTQYF. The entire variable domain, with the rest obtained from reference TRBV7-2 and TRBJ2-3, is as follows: GAGVSQSPSNKVTEKGKDVELRCDPISGHTALYWYRQSLGQGLEFLIYFQGNSAPDKSGLPSDRFSAERTGGSVSTLTIQRTQQEDSAVYLCASSLVGGGDTQYFGPGTRLTVL.

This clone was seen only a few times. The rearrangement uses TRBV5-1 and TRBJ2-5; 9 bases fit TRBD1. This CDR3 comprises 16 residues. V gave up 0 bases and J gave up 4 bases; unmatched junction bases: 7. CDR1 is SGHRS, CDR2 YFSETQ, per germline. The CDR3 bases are TGCGCCAGCAGCTTGGAGGGACAGGGAAAGGGAGAGACCCAGTACTTC. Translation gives CASSLEGQGKGETQYF. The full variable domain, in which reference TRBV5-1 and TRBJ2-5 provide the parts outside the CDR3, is KAGVTQTPRYLIKTRGQQVTLSCSPISGHRSVSWYQQTPGQGLQFLFEYFSETQRNKGNFPGRFSGRQFSNSRSEMNVSTLELGDSALYLCASSLEGQGKGETQYFGPGTRLLVL.

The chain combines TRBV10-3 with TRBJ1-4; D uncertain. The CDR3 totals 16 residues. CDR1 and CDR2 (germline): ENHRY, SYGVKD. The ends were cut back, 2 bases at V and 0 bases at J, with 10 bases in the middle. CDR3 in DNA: TGTGCCATCAGTGAGACAACAGCAGCAACTAATGAAAAACTGTTTTTT. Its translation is CAISETTAATNEKLFF.

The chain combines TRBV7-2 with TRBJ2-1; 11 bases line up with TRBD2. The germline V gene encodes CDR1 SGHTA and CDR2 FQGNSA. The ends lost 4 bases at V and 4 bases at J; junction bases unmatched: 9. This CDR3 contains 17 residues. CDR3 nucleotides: TGTGCCAGCAGCTCGCCGGGTAGCGGGGGGGTATACAATGAGCAGTTCTTC. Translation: CASSSPGSGGVYNEQFF.

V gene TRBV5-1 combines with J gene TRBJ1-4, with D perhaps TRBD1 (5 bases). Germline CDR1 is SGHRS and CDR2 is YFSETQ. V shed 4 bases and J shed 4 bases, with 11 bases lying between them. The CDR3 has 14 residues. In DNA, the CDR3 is TGCGCCAGCAGCACTAGGGGAGGTAATGAAAAACTGTTTTTT. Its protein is CASSTRGGNEKLFF.

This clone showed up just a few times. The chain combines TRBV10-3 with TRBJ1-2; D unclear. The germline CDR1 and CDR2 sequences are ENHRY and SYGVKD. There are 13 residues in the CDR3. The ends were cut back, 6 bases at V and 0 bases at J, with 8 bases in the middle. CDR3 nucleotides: TGTGCCATCAGGGAGCCGGCTAACTATGGCTACACCTTC. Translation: CAIREPANYGYTF.

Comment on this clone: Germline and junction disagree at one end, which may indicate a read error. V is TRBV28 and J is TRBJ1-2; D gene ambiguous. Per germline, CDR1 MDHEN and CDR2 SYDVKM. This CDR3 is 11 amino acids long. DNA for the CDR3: TGTGCCGGCAGATCGGACTATGGCTACACCTTC. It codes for CAGRSDYGYTF.

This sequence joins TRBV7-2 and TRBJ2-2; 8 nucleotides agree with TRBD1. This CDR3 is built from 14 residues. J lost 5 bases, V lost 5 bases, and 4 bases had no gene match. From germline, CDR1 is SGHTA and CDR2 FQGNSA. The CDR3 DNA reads TGTGCCAGCAGCCCCCGGACAGGGACCGGGGAGCTGTTTTTT. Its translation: CASSPRTGTGELFF.

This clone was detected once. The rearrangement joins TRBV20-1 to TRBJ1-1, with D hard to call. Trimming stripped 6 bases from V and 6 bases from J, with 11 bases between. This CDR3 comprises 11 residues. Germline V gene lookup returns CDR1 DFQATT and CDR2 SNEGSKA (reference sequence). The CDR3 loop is CSAGGWAEAFF. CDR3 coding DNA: TGCAGTGCAGGCGGTTGGGCTGAAGCTTTCTTT.

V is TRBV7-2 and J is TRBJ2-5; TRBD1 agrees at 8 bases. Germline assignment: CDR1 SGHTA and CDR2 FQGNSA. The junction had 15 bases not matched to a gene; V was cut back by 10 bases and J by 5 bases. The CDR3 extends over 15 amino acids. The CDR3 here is CATATWQGARETQYF. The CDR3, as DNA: TGTGCCACCGCTACGTGGCAGGGGGCGCGGGAGACCCAGTACTTC.

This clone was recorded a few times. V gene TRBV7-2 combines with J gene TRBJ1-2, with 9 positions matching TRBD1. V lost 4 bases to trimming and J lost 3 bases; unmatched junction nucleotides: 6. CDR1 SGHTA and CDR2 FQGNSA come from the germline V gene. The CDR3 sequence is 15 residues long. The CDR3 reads CASSSYRGLDYGYTF. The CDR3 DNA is TGTGCCAGCAGCTCCTACAGGGGGCTGGACTATGGCTACACCTTC.

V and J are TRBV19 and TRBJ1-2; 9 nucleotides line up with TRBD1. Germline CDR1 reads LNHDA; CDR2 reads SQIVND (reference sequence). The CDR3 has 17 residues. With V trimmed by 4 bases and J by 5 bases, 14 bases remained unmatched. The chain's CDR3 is CASSTYTGGLSRYGYTF. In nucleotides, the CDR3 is TGTGCCAGTAGTACGTACACAGGGGGCCTCTCTAGGTATGGCTACACCTTC. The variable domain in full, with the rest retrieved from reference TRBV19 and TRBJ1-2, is DGGITQSPKYLFRKEGQNVTLSCEQNLNHDAMYWYRQDPGQGLRLIYYSQIVNDFQKGDIAEGYSVSREKKESFPLTVTSAQKNPTAFYLCASSTYTGGLSRYGYTFGSGTRLTVV.

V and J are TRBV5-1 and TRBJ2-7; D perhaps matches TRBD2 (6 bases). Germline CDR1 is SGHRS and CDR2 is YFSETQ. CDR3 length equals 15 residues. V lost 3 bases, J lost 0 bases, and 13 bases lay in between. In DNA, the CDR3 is TGCGCCAGCAGCTCTGTAGCGGACCCCTCCTACGAGCAGTACTTC. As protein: CASSSVADPSYEQYF.

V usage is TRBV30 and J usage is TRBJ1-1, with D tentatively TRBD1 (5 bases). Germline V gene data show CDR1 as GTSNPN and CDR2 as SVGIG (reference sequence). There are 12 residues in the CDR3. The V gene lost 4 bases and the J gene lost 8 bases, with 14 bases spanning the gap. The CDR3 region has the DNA TGTGCCTGGACCCCGTTCGGGGGAGAAGCTTTCTTT. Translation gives CAWTPFGGEAFF.

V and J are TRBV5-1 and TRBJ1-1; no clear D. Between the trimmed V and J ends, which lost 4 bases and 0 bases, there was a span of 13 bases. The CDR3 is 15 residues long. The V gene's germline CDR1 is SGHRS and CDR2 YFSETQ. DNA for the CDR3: TGCGCCAGCAGCGTTAGAGGCCTTATGAACACTGAAGCTTTCTTT. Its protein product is CASSVRGLMNTEAFF.

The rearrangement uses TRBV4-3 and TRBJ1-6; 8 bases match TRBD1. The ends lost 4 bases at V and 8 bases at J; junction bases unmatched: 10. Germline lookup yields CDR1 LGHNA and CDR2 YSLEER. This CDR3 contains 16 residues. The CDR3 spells CASSPGTGRNHSPLHF. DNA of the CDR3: TGCGCCAGCAGCCCAGGGACAGGTCGGAATCATTCACCCCTCCACTTT.

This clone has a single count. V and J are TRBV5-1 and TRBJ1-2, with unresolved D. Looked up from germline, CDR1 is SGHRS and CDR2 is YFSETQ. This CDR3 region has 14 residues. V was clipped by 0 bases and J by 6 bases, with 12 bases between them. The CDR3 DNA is TGCGCCAGCAGCTTGGCGACCGAGGCGGATGGCTACACCTTC. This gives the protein CASSLATEADGYTF.

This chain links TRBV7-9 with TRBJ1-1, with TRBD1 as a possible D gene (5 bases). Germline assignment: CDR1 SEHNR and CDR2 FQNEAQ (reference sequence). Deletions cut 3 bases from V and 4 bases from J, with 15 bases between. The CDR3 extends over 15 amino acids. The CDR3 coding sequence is TGTGCCAGCAGCTTTGTTATTGACAGCCTCACTGAAGCTTTCTTT. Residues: CASSFVIDSLTEAFF.